This TCR beta chain was obtained from a study of T cell responses to AZD1222 COVID-19 vaccine. Study-level results: After the peak T cell response, and only then, were repertoires sampled. Most donors were white British, females outnumbered males, and clonal diversity was possibly underestimated.

Concerning this clone: Its cognate antigen is unknown.

Only in-frame clones appear in the TCRdb table, and some are missing; sequencing was by immunoSEQ multiplex PCR. Here the sample spans 160,000 or so clones, about 90% being singletons. CDR1 SGDLS and CDR2 YYNGEE come from the germline V gene. The CDR3 consists of 14 residues. J was trimmed by 8 bases and V by 4 bases; bases with no gene match: 7. V is TRBV9 and J is TRBJ1-5; 9 positions match TRBD1. The TCR was taken from an adult in good health. The input for sequencing was peripheral blood, taken on day 0 of MenACWY control vaccination. The CDR3 loop reads CASSRDRGTKPQHF. CDR3 DNA sequence: TGTGCCAGCAGCCGCGACAGGGGGACAAAGCCCCAGCATTTT.